This TCR beta chain was identified during a study of response to subunit inactivated influenza vaccine. General study points: That few new T cells are recruited by each seasonal influenza vaccination was the authors' suggestion.

The CDR3 spans 15 residues. Germline CDR1 SGHRS, CDR2 YFSETQ. Trimming removed 0 bases at V and 1 base at J, with 9 bases between. Each CDR3 protein gets one entry after TCRdb re-called the RT-PCR reads with MiXCR. Among under 800,000 distinct CDR3 sequences listed, about 15% were seen once. As concerns this clonotype: As yet, its antigen is unknown.

Sample: PBMCs from blood, taken 14 days before vaccination. The sequence was obtained from a man aged 45 to 65 who received an inactivated influenza vaccine. This chain links TRBV5-1 with TRBJ2-3, with D unclear. The CDR3 bases are TGCGCCAGCAGCTTGGACGGGTTTGGCACAGATACGCAGTATTTT. Translated, it gives CASSLDGFGTDTQYF.